This record concerns one T cell receptor beta chain sequence. Its antigen target is currently unknown. No much larger clonotype is one base removed from it; base qualities were not supplied. At one collaborating source in Seattle, patients were enrolled during active infection and were followed longitudinally through the course of disease. Whole blood was collected in K2EDTA tubes by collaborating institutions according to the institutions' own protocols. Collaborator samples were shipped for TCRbeta analysis as frozen whole blood, isolated PBMCs, or DNA extracted from either sample type. TCRbeta CDR3 regions were amplified from genomic DNA by means of the immunoSEQ Assay, a bias-controlled multiplex PCR. Per the source publication's procedure: The number of nucleated cells in each sample was estimated from the amplification of reference gene primers within the assay. Sequence reads were collapsed and filtered to measure the absolute abundance of every unique TCRbeta CDR3 rearrangement. For each sample, productive Simpson clonality was calculated by taking the square root of Simpson's diversity index across productive rearrangements. Not all clones reach the TCRdb copy of this immuneACCESS table, which keeps in-frame sequences only. Checked studies attribute under half of the gap to unresolved V genes and leave the rest unexplained. The V and J calls and the clone size are those of that table, but D and trimming were determined from the DNA. The sample contains 450,000 or so clones, around nine tenths of them found a single time. Of the sample, under 2% is held by the ten largest clones.

This sample was included in a study of blood T cell repertoires in COVID-19 (TCRdb year 2020). Concerning the study at large: Collaborator samples came from the United States, Italy and Spain and covered acute and convalescent phases of COVID-19. The material from the prospective study consisted of cDNA or gDNA derived from T cells, B-cell-depleted T cells, or PBMCs. The dataset comprised deeply sampled blood TCRbeta repertoires from subjects exposed to, actively infected with, or recovered from COVID-19. The repertoires were released in a freely available public database intended as a resource for research on the immune response to SARS-CoV-2. The samples were drawn from the first 160 participants of the ongoing ImmuneRACE study and from 1,200 or so subjects provided by 6 global collaborators. A de-identified subject ID, COVID-19 status, age in years and sex were almost always included in the sample metadata. Where available, HLA class I and class II types were obtained from metadata supplied by the sample provider rather than from assay-based typing.

What the study reported, not specific to this receptor: How much clinical and demographic metadata was included differed by source and by participant, and the metadata was provided uncurated.

CDR1 and CDR2 are drawn from the germline V gene (reference sequence): SEHNR, FQNEAQ. Counted from cysteine to phenylalanine, this CDR3 has 14 amino acids. Only CDR3 DNA is held: 42 bases, read in frame from base 1. The trim is 3 bases for V and 3 bases for J, with a gap of 11 bases between the germline ends. The chain was built from TRBV7-9 and TRBJ1-2, and the D gene may be TRBD1, 6 bases matching. The clonotype originates from a woman between 40 and 55 years old with COVID-19, enrolled during active disease. Sequencing was carried out using peripheral blood. The CDR3 reads as follows: CASSLLAGDYGYTF. Here is the DNA: TGTGCCAGCAGCTTGTTGGCAGGGGACTATGGCTACACCTTC.